These T cell receptor beta chains were read from a single sample in a study of STAT5B mutations in CD4+ large granular lymphocyte leukemia. Data came from immunoSEQ multiplex PCR; TCRdb stores just in-frame clones and leaves some out. The profile shows about 48,000 clones, about 70% of them singletons. Sequenced material: CD4+ T cells from blood buffy coats. The receptors shown here come from a human donor in good health. CDR3s include the opening cysteine and the closing phenylalanine or tryptophan. Each record gives: CDR3 DNA, CDR3 protein, D gene, clone size, V gene, J gene. The D gene is left open where the match is weak. Size tells how often a clone was seen (once, few, many) or the class of an expanded clone, and some rows leave it out.

CDR3nt: TGTGCCAGCAGCGAGGGACTAGCCAAAAACATTCAGTACTTC; CDR3aa: CASSEGLAKNIQYF; d_gene: -; abundance: -; v_gene: TRBV2; j_gene: TRBJ2-4
CDR3nt: TGTGCCACCAGCCGAAGCGTCCAAGAGACCCAGTACTTC; CDR3aa: CATSRSVQETQYF; d_gene: -; abundance: -; v_gene: TRBV15; j_gene: TRBJ2-5
CDR3nt: TGTGCCAGCAGCTTAGTAGGGACAGGGGGCGCGGAGGGAGAATCACCCCTCCACTTT; CDR3aa: CASSLVGTGGAEGESPLHF; d_gene: TRBD1; abundance: -; v_gene: TRBV7-9; j_gene: TRBJ1-6
CDR3nt: TGTGCCAGCAGGGGCCTACTAGAAACAGATACGCAGTATTTT; CDR3aa: CASRGLLETDTQYF; d_gene: -; abundance: once; v_gene: TRBV6-6; j_gene: TRBJ2-3
CDR3nt: TGTGCCAGCAGTGAAGCAGTTGAGAGTAACTATGGCTACACCTTC; CDR3aa: CASSEAVESNYGYTF; d_gene: -; abundance: -; v_gene: TRBV6-1; j_gene: TRBJ1-2
CDR3nt: TGTGCCAGCAGTTACCCGAGAGAGACCCAGTACTTC; CDR3aa: CASSYPRETQYF; d_gene: -; abundance: -; v_gene: TRBV6-6; j_gene: TRBJ2-5
CDR3nt: TGTGCCAGCACACTAAGTACTAATGAAAAACTGTTTTTT; CDR3aa: CASTLSTNEKLFF; d_gene: -; abundance: -; v_gene: TRBV6-1; j_gene: TRBJ1-4
CDR3nt: TGTGCCACCGCACTTAAAAACATTCAGTACTTC; CDR3aa: CATALKNIQYF; d_gene: -; abundance: -; v_gene: TRBV19; j_gene: TRBJ2-4
CDR3nt: TGTGCCAGTAGTAGGACCCATTTGCAGCCCCAGCATTTT; CDR3aa: CASSRTHLQPQHF; d_gene: -; abundance: -; v_gene: TRBV19; j_gene: TRBJ1-5
CDR3nt: TGTGCCAGCAGCCGGGACAGCTTATCCTACACCTTC; CDR3aa: CASSRDSLSYTF; d_gene: TRBD1; abundance: -; v_gene: TRBV14; j_gene: TRBJ1-2
CDR3nt: TGTGCCAGCGGCGGGGGGGTCCCTGGAAACACCATATATTTT; CDR3aa: CASGGGVPGNTIYF; d_gene: -; abundance: -; v_gene: TRBV7-2; j_gene: TRBJ1-3
CDR3nt: TGCGCCAGCACCCCACAGAACTCCTACGAGCAGTACTTC; CDR3aa: CASTPQNSYEQYF; d_gene: -; abundance: -; v_gene: TRBV5-1; j_gene: TRBJ2-7
CDR3nt: TGTGCCAGCTCAGCCGGCCATCCAAGCTCCTACGAGCAGTACTTC; CDR3aa: CASSAGHPSSYEQYF; d_gene: -; abundance: -; v_gene: TRBV18; j_gene: TRBJ2-7
CDR3nt: TGTGCCAGCAGTTTAAATCCCATTCCTGGTCAGCAGCCCCAGCATTTT; CDR3aa: CASSLNPIPGQQPQHF; d_gene: -; abundance: -; v_gene: TRBV27; j_gene: TRBJ1-5
CDR3nt: TGTGCCAGCAGCACCTATCGACAGCTCTACACCTTC; CDR3aa: CASSTYRQLYTF; d_gene: -; abundance: -; v_gene: TRBV21-1; j_gene: TRBJ1-2
CDR3nt: TGCGCCAGCAGCCAAGATAAAGGGGGGGGCCACCTACAAGAGACCCAGTACTTC; CDR3aa: CASSQDKGGGHLQETQYF; d_gene: -; abundance: -; v_gene: TRBV4-1; j_gene: TRBJ2-5
CDR3nt: TGTGCCAGCAGCTTAGGAGGGGCTAGGCGGGGGGAGACCCAGTACTTC; CDR3aa: CASSLGGARRGETQYF; d_gene: TRBD2; abundance: once; v_gene: TRBV7-2; j_gene: TRBJ2-5
CDR3nt: TGTGCCAGCAGACTACAGGGATCCGGGGAGCTGTTTTTT; CDR3aa: CASRLQGSGELFF; d_gene: -; abundance: once; v_gene: TRBV2; j_gene: TRBJ2-2
CDR3nt: TGTGCCAGCAGCTTATCGTTGGCAGCCCATGCAACTAATGAAAAACTGTTTTTT; CDR3aa: CASSLSLAAHATNEKLFF; d_gene: -; abundance: -; v_gene: TRBV7-9; j_gene: TRBJ1-4
CDR3nt: TGTGCCAGAAGCTTGGAGGGCGGGGGGCCCGTTCTGCAGTACTTC; CDR3aa: CARSLEGGGPVLQYF; d_gene: TRBD2; abundance: -; v_gene: TRBV5-3; j_gene: TRBJ2-5
CDR3nt: TGTGCCAGCAGCTCAGGACTGGGAGGTCGGCCCCAGCATTTT; CDR3aa: CASSSGLGGRPQHF; d_gene: -; abundance: -; v_gene: TRBV7-2; j_gene: TRBJ1-5
CDR3nt: TGTGCCAGCAGTGAAGGGTGGACTAATGAAAAACTGTTTTTT; CDR3aa: CASSEGWTNEKLFF; d_gene: -; abundance: few; v_gene: TRBV2; j_gene: TRBJ1-4
CDR3nt: TGTGCCAGTAGTACCGAACTAAGGTTGAATCAGCCCCAGCATTTT; CDR3aa: CASSTELRLNQPQHF; d_gene: -; abundance: -; v_gene: TRBV19; j_gene: TRBJ1-5
CDR3nt: TGTGCCAGCAGACCACCGGGACATATCACTGAAGCTTTCTTT; CDR3aa: CASRPPGHITEAFF; d_gene: -; abundance: -; v_gene: TRBV6-5; j_gene: TRBJ1-1
CDR3nt: TGTGCCAGCAGTTCGGCGATCCTTAGCGGCCAAGAGACCCAGTACTTC; CDR3aa: CASSSAILSGQETQYF; d_gene: -; abundance: -; v_gene: TRBV11-2; j_gene: TRBJ2-5
CDR3nt: TGTGCCAGCAGCTTAGGACAGGGGATGAACACTGAAGCTTTCTTT; CDR3aa: CASSLGQGMNTEAFF; d_gene: TRBD1; abundance: -; v_gene: TRBV11-3; j_gene: TRBJ1-1
CDR3nt: TGCGCCAGCAGCATAGGGGGCGCGAACACTGAAGCTTTCTTT; CDR3aa: CASSIGGANTEAFF; d_gene: TRBD1; abundance: -; v_gene: TRBV5-1; j_gene: TRBJ1-1
CDR3nt: TGTGCCAGCAGTCGAACAGGGACCCCCTACGAGCAGTACTTC; CDR3aa: CASSRTGTPYEQYF; d_gene: -; abundance: -; v_gene: TRBV6-5; j_gene: TRBJ2-7
CDR3nt: TGTGCCAGCTCACTCCCCTCGACAGGGCGGGTCGGCAATGAGCAGTTCTTC; CDR3aa: CASSLPSTGRVGNEQFF; d_gene: TRBD1; abundance: -; v_gene: TRBV18; j_gene: TRBJ2-1
CDR3nt: TGTGCCAGCAGTCCAGCAGGGGCCGCCGGGGAGCTGTTTTTT; CDR3aa: CASSPAGAAGELFF; d_gene: -; abundance: few; v_gene: TRBV5-6; j_gene: TRBJ2-2
CDR3nt: TGTGCCAGCAGCGTAGGTAGGACGGACGACACTGAAGCTTTCTTT; CDR3aa: CASSVGRTDDTEAFF; d_gene: -; abundance: -; v_gene: TRBV9; j_gene: TRBJ1-1
CDR3nt: TGTGCCTGGAGTGGACCGGCTAGCGGGGGGTGGAATGAGCAGTTCTTC; CDR3aa: CAWSGPASGGWNEQFF; d_gene: TRBD2; abundance: -; v_gene: TRBV30; j_gene: TRBJ2-1
CDR3nt: TGTGCCACCAAATACGGGACAGGGGAGAATCAGCCCCAGCATTTT; CDR3aa: CATKYGTGENQPQHF; d_gene: TRBD1; abundance: once; v_gene: TRBV6-5; j_gene: TRBJ1-5
CDR3nt: TGTGCCAGCAGCTTAGGTGTTTTGGGACAGCGCAAAGAGACCCAGTACTTC; CDR3aa: CASSLGVLGQRKETQYF; d_gene: TRBD1; abundance: -; v_gene: TRBV7-8; j_gene: TRBJ2-5
CDR3nt: TGTGCCAGTAGTCCGGGAATTATCGATACGCAGTATTTT; CDR3aa: CASSPGIIDTQYF; d_gene: -; abundance: -; v_gene: TRBV19; j_gene: TRBJ2-3
CDR3nt: TGTGCCAGCAGTCGGCGGGGAGGAGAGACCCAGTACTTC; CDR3aa: CASSRRGGETQYF; d_gene: -; abundance: -; v_gene: TRBV27; j_gene: TRBJ2-5
CDR3nt: TGCGCCAGCAGTTCTGGACCGCCGAACACTGAAGCTTTCTTT; CDR3aa: CASSSGPPNTEAFF; d_gene: -; abundance: -; v_gene: TRBV5-1; j_gene: TRBJ1-1
CDR3nt: TGTGCCAGCCCTTCCAGCAGGGGCATCTCTGGAAACACCATATATTTT; CDR3aa: CASPSSRGISGNTIYF; d_gene: -; abundance: -; v_gene: TRBV19; j_gene: TRBJ1-3
CDR3nt: TGTGCCAGCTCACCACAGGGAGCGAACACCGGGGAGCTGTTTTTT; CDR3aa: CASSPQGANTGELFF; d_gene: -; abundance: -; v_gene: TRBV18; j_gene: TRBJ2-2
CDR3nt: TGTGCCAGTAGTGCTCTGGCTAATTCACCCCTCCACTTT; CDR3aa: CASSALANSPLHF; d_gene: -; abundance: -; v_gene: TRBV19; j_gene: TRBJ1-6
CDR3nt: TGTGCTGTGGGGGTGTCAGATACGCAGTATTTT; CDR3aa: CAVGVSDTQYF; d_gene: -; abundance: -; v_gene: TRBV30; j_gene: TRBJ2-3
CDR3nt: TGTGCCAGCAGCTTAGTTGGGGGTCGACTGAACACTGAAGCTTTCTTT; CDR3aa: CASSLVGGRLNTEAFF; d_gene: -; abundance: -; v_gene: TRBV7-2; j_gene: TRBJ1-1
CDR3nt: TGTGCCAGTCGGACAGACCGAAACACTGAAGCTTTCTTT; CDR3aa: CASRTDRNTEAFF; d_gene: -; abundance: -; v_gene: TRBV6-5; j_gene: TRBJ1-1
CDR3nt: TGTGCCAGTAGTCGGGAGGGGGGAGAGACCCAGTACTTC; CDR3aa: CASSREGGETQYF; d_gene: TRBD2; abundance: few; v_gene: TRBV19; j_gene: TRBJ2-5
CDR3nt: TGTGCCAGCAGCCGCTACACGGGCAACACTGAAGCTTTCTTT; CDR3aa: CASSRYTGNTEAFF; d_gene: -; abundance: -; v_gene: TRBV14; j_gene: TRBJ1-1
CDR3nt: TGTGCCAGCAGTTACCGGGAGACCCAGTACTTC; CDR3aa: CASSYRETQYF; d_gene: -; abundance: -; v_gene: TRBV14; j_gene: TRBJ2-5
CDR3nt: TGTGCCAGCTCCCACGACAGTGGCAATCAGCCCCAGCATTTT; CDR3aa: CASSHDSGNQPQHF; d_gene: -; abundance: -; v_gene: TRBV18; j_gene: TRBJ1-5